This T cell receptor (beta chain) was identified in a study of blood T cell repertoires in COVID-19. The data were produced by immunoSEQ multiplex PCR, yet TCRdb's version contains in-frame clones alone and is incomplete. The sample holds about 170,000 clones, 70% to 80% seen once. This CDR3 contains 14 residues. Germline V lookup: CDR1 LGHNT, CDR2 FRNRAP. V trimming: 6 bases; J trimming: 2 bases; junction bases outside the gene matches: 3. This sequence joins TRBV12-5 and TRBJ1-4; 7 bases fit TRBD1. What was sequenced was PBMCs or T cells enriched from blood (not recorded which). This clonotype was sampled from a woman aged 70-85 years in a cohort exposed to, infected with or recovered from COVID-19 (not recorded which). CDR3 nucleotide sequence: TGTGCTAGTGGCCCGGGACAGACTAATGAAAAACTGTTTTTT. Its translation is CASGPGQTNEKLFF.